This T cell receptor beta chain was captured by sequencing in a study of T cell clonotyping in hematopoietic cell transplantation. Findings of the study overall: Higher Inverse Simpson Index values in graft donor and pretransplant recipient predicted broader posttransplant TCR diversity. At the given depth, recipient repertoires were over 95% de novo clonotypes.

Germline CDR1 and CDR2: SGHTA and FQGNSA. J gave up 0 bases and V 3 bases, and 0 bases lay outside the gene matches. There are 14 residues in the CDR3. Assay used: immunoSEQ multiplex PCR; TCRdb lists only in-frame clones, some missing. The table records roughly 17,000 clones, around 90% of them present only once. As regards this clone: Its antigen is undetermined.

The sequencing sample was made of peripheral blood mononuclear cells. J is TRBJ2-3 and V is TRBV7-2; the match to TRBD1 covers 7 bases. The clonotype was recovered from a man aged 40-55 years in good health. Some clones in this sample may be carry-over from other donors' samples. The CDR3 DNA sequence: TGTGCCAGCAGCTTGGACAGGAGCACAGATACGCAGTATTTT. Translation gives CASSLDRSTDTQYF.